These T cell receptor beta chains were read from a single sample in a study of T cells in Graves' hyperthyroidism and ophthalmopathy. TCRdb reprocessed the multiplex PCR reads with MiXCR, giving one entry per CDR3 protein. The table lists under 800,000 distinct CDR3 sequences, approximately 15% of them singletons. The specimen sequenced was blood. These receptors all come from a woman younger than 30 with Graves' hyperthyroidism. Both conserved end residues are part of each CDR3. The order of the fields is V gene, J gene, D gene, clone size, CDR3 protein, CDR3 DNA. A D gene is named only where the DNA matches it firmly. Some rows have no size entry. The others give once, few or many, or a class for an expanded clone.

TRBV29-1	TRBJ1-1	-	many	CSVGGGRTEAFF	TGCAGCGTTGGAGGTGGTAGAACTGAAGCTTTCTTT
TRBV27	TRBJ2-7	-	many	CASSPLAESSYEQYF	TGTGCCAGCTCACCATTGGCGGAATCCTCCTACGAGCAGTACTTC
TRBV30	TRBJ2-3	-	many	CAWGWDERRSTDTQYF	TGTGCCTGGGGTTGGGATGAGCGAAGAAGCACAGATACGCAGTATTTT
TRBV6-1	TRBJ2-3	-	-	CASSEAAGGWGTDTQYF	TGTGCCAGCAGTGAAGCGGCGGGCGGGTGGGGCACAGATACGCAGTATTTT
TRBV29-1	TRBJ1-2	TRBD1	-	CSDDGTGQPNYGYTF	TGCAGCGACGACGGGACAGGGCAACCTAACTATGGCTACACCTTC
TRBV7-3	TRBJ2-2	-	-	CASSSPERKSGELFF	TGTGCCAGCAGCTCCCCGGAGCGGAAGTCCGGGGAGCTGTTTTTT
TRBV20-1	TRBJ2-1	-	-	CSVINTGPESSYNEQFF	TGCAGTGTTATTAATACCGGGCCCGAGAGCTCCTACAATGAGCAGTTCTTC
TRBV11-2	TRBJ2-3	TRBD1	few	CASSVGQGHTDTQYF	TGTGCCAGCAGCGTCGGACAGGGGCACACAGATACGCAGTATTTT
TRBV19	TRBJ2-3	TRBD2	few	CASSGGIPPDTQYF	TGTGCCAGTAGCGGGGGGATTCCTCCAGATACGCAGTATTTT
TRBV20-1	TRBJ2-1	TRBD1	many	CSAASIPFWVGGKSDEQFF	TGCAGTGCTGCCTCAATCCCTTTTTGGGTAGGGGGCAAGAGCGATGAGCAGTTCTTC
TRBV25-1	TRBJ2-5	TRBD1	-	CASSDRGRSVYQETQYF	TGTGCCAGCAGCGACAGGGGGAGGTCGGTTTACCAAGAGACCCAGTACTTC
TRBV12-3/TRBV12-4	TRBJ1-2	TRBD1	-	CASSQETGTYGYTF	TGTGCCAGCAGCCAAGAGACAGGGACTTATGGCTACACCTTC
TRBV11-2	TRBJ2-6	-	-	CASSLYVIGQAALANVLTF	TGTGCCAGCAGCTTATACGTTATTGGGCAGGCAGCTTTGGCCAACGTCCTGACTTTC
TRBV10-3	TRBJ1-1	-	-	CAISGALNTEAFF	TGTGCCATCAGTGGGGCCCTTAACACTGAAGCTTTCTTT
TRBV2	TRBJ2-6	-	many	CASGDGRGTASGANVLTF	TGTGCCAGCGGAGATGGTCGCGGGACGGCCTCTGGGGCCAACGTCCTGACTTTC
TRBV20-1	TRBJ2-1	TRBD2	many	CSASPPSGTGNPYNEQFF	TGCAGTGCTAGCCCCCCTAGCGGGACCGGAAACCCCTACAATGAGCAGTTCTTC
TRBV29-1	TRBJ2-1	-	-	CSVVTTTYNEQFF	TGCAGCGTTGTGACCACCACCTACAATGAGCAGTTCTTC
TRBV7-9	TRBJ2-2	-	many	CASSPRDVNTGELFF	TGTGCCAGCAGCCCTAGGGACGTAAACACCGGGGAGCTGTTTTTT
TRBV3-1	TRBJ1-1	-	many	CASSQGGDTEAFF	TGTGCCAGCAGCCAGGGTGGGGACACTGAAGCTTTCTTT
TRBV19	TRBJ1-5	-	-	CASSRTTDSNQPQHF	TGTGCCAGTAGTCGGACAACCGATAGCAATCAGCCCCAGCATTTT
TRBV6-1	TRBJ2-5	-	few	CASGSVQETQYF	TGTGCCAGCGGCTCCGTCCAAGAGACCCAGTACTTC
TRBV7-3	TRBJ2-2	TRBD2	many	CASRGTSDTGELFF	TGTGCCAGCAGAGGGACTAGTGACACCGGGGAGCTGTTTTTT
TRBV7-3	TRBJ1-1	-	many	CASSLTPNTEAFF	TGTGCCAGCAGTTTAACCCCGAACACTGAAGCTTTCTTT
TRBV7-9	TRBJ2-3	-	many	CASTGAAARSDTQYF	TGTGCCAGCACGGGGGCGGCGGCCAGATCCGATACGCAGTATTTT
TRBV7-2	TRBJ2-1	TRBD2	many	CASSPRGTSGGYNEQFF	TGTGCCAGCAGCCCCCGCGGGACTAGCGGGGGTTACAATGAGCAGTTCTTC
TRBV29-1	TRBJ1-1	TRBD1	-	CSVARGYGSTEASF	TGCAGCGTTGCCAGGGGGTATGGGAGCACTGAAGCTTCCTTT
TRBV20-1	TRBJ2-1	-	many	CSAQQSSYNEQFF	TGCAGTGCTCAACAGAGCTCCTACAATGAGCAGTTCTTC
TRBV10-3	TRBJ2-1	TRBD2	few	CAISDQGLAAYNEQFF	TGTGCCATCAGTGACCAGGGACTAGCGGCATACAATGAGCAGTTCTTC
TRBV10-3	TRBJ2-5	-	many	CAISESLASMRKETQYF	TGTGCCATCAGTGAGTCGCTAGCGTCGATGAGGAAAGAGACCCAGTACTTC
TRBV12-5	TRBJ1-1	-	many	CASREGTEAFF	TGTGCTAGTCGCGAGGGGACTGAAGCTTTCTTT
TRBV4-1	TRBJ2-7	-	many	CASSQVAWNEQYF	TGCGCCAGCAGCCAGGTTGCCTGGAACGAGCAGTACTTC
TRBV11-2	TRBJ2-4	-	few	CASSLIQAGRAKNIQYF	TGTGCCAGCAGCTTAATCCAGGCAGGGAGAGCCAAAAACATTCAGTACTTC
TRBV12-3/TRBV12-4	TRBJ1-1	TRBD1	many	CASSFHRGQGARPSTEAFF	TGTGCCAGCAGTTTCCACCGAGGACAGGGGGCCCGCCCAAGCACTGAAGCTTTCTTT
TRBV20-1	TRBJ2-2	-	many	CSARDGLGIRTGELFF	TGCAGTGCTAGAGATGGGTTGGGGATACGGACCGGGGAGCTGTTTTTT
TRBV4-1	TRBJ2-5	TRBD2	many	CASSQGAGDGETQYF	TGCGCCAGCAGCCAAGGGGCGGGAGATGGGGAGACCCAGTACTTC
TRBV4-1	TRBJ2-5	-	few	CASSRNSVETQYF	TGCGCCAGCAGCCGGAATAGCGTTGAGACCCAGTACTTC
TRBV10-3	TRBJ1-1	-	-	CASGSGTEAFF	TGTGCCAGCGGTTCGGGTACTGAAGCTTTCTTT
TRBV11-2	TRBJ2-7	TRBD2	many	CASSPGGLSYEQYF	TGTGCCAGCAGCCCGGGAGGACTGTCCTACGAGCAGTACTTC
TRBV9	TRBJ1-1	-	few	CASSPQEQNTEAFF	TGTGCCAGCAGCCCCCAGGAGCAGAACACTGAAGCTTTCTTT
TRBV5-6	TRBJ2-5	-	-	CASSPFAEETQYF	TGTGCCAGCAGCCCCTTTGCGGAAGAGACCCAGTACTTC
TRBV27	TRBJ2-7	-	many	CASSSTSTGEQYF	TGTGCCAGCAGTTCCACCTCCACTGGCGAGCAGTACTTC
TRBV28	TRBJ2-7	TRBD2	few	CASSPPGTSGRAVAYEQYF	TGTGCCAGCAGTCCTCCCGGGACTAGCGGGAGGGCAGTAGCCTACGAGCAGTACTTC
TRBV7-9	TRBJ2-7	-	many	CASSRADRPYEQYF	TGTGCCAGCAGCAGGGCCGATCGCCCCTACGAGCAGTACTTC
TRBV7-8	TRBJ1-5	TRBD1	-	CASSLAPTGDQPQHF	TGTGCCAGCAGCTTAGCGCCCACAGGGGATCAGCCCCAGCATTTT
TRBV5-6	TRBJ2-2	-	few	CASSFVGAGATGELFF	TGTGCCAGCAGCTTTGTGGGGGCCGGGGCCACCGGGGAGCTGTTTTTT
TRBV25-1	TRBJ2-2	-	-	CASYGGLGTGELFF	TGTGCCAGCTATGGGGGGTTGGGCACCGGGGAGCTGTTTTTT
TRBV28	TRBJ2-7	TRBD2	many	CASSLSGRENEQYF	TGTGCCAGCAGTTTAAGCGGGAGAGAAAACGAGCAGTACTTC
TRBV4-1	TRBJ2-4	TRBD2	-	CASSQVLREKAKNIQYF	TGCGCCAGCAGCCAAGTACTGCGGGAGAAGGCCAAAAACATTCAGTACTTC
TRBV2	TRBJ2-7	-	-	CASSRAKGDSYEQYF	TGTGCCAGCAGTAGGGCAAAAGGGGACTCCTACGAGCAGTACTTC